These T cell receptor beta chains were read from a single sample in a study of post-analysis software for immune sequencing data. From the PCR reads, TCRdb called clonotypes with MiXCR, one entry per CDR3 protein. The profile shows fewer than 850,000 distinct CDR3 sequences, 25% to 30% of them singletons. The material sequenced was blood. These receptors originate from a girl aged 10-17 years with multiple sclerosis. CDR3s include the opening cysteine and the closing phenylalanine or tryptophan. D genes are given only for firm matches. Rows may omit the clone size; those that give it use once, few, many or a size class.

cdr3_nt	cdr3_aa	clone_size	v_call	cdr3_length	j_call	d_call
TGTGCCAGCAGCCAATCTGGCCCCAATGAGCAGTTCTTC	CASSQSGPNEQFF	-	TRBV3-1	13	TRBJ2-1	-
TGTGCCAGCAGCTTAGAGACAGGTTTCGACGAGCAGTACTTC	CASSLETGFDEQYF	few	TRBV7-2	14	TRBJ2-7	-
TGCGCCAGCAGCCAAGAGGGGACATATTCCTACGAGCAGTACTTC	CASSQEGTYSYEQYF	-	TRBV4-3	15	TRBJ2-7	-
TGCAGTGCTAGTGGCCGGGACACCTATACACCCCTCCACTTT	CSASGRDTYTPLHF	few	TRBV20-1	14	TRBJ1-6	-
TGTACCAGCAGCTTATTGGTCGGTACCTATGGCTACACCTTC	CTSSLLVGTYGYTF	-	TRBV28	14	TRBJ1-2	-
TGTGCCAGCAGCTACTGGACGGGGGGTGGCGCAGATACGCAGTATTTT	CASSYWTGGGADTQYF	-	TRBV7-9	16	TRBJ2-3	TRBD2
TGCGCCAGCAGCTTGGAGGTAGGGAACACTGAAGCTTTCTTT	CASSLEVGNTEAFF	-	TRBV5-1	14	TRBJ1-1	-
TGTGCCACCAGTGATTTGCGGGTCGGGGCAGGCCCCTACGAGCAGTACTTC	CATSDLRVGAGPYEQYF	-	TRBV24-1	17	TRBJ2-7	-
TGTGCCAGCAGCCCAGGGACTTGGCAGGGGATAGATACGCAGTATTTT	CASSPGTWQGIDTQYF	-	TRBV7-9	16	TRBJ2-3	-
TGTGCCAGCCCCCTCGGGGCGGGTGGCTACACCTTC	CASPLGAGGYTF	-	TRBV7-2	12	TRBJ1-2	-